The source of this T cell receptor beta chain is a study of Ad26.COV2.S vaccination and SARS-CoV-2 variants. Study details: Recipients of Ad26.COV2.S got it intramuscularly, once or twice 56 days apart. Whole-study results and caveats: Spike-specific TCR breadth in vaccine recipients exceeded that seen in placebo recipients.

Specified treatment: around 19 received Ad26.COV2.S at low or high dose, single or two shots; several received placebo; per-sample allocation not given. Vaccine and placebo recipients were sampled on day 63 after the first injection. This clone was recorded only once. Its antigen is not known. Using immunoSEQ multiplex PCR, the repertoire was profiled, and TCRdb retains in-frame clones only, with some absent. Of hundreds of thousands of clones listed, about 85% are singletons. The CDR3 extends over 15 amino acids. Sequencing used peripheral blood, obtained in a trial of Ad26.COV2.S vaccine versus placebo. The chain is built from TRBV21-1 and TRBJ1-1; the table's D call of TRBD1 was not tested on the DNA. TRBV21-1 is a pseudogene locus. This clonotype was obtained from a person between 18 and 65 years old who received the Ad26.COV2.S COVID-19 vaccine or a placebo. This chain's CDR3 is CASSKVPERGTEAFF. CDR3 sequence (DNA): TGTGCCAGCAGCAAAGTACCAGAGAGGGGGACTGAAGCTTTCTTT.